This entry concerns a single T cell receptor beta chain. These data come from a study of blood T cell repertoires in COVID-19. The CDR3 is 13 residues long. V gave up 5 bases and J gave up 5 bases, with 12 bases separating them. CDR1 and CDR2 from the germline V gene are MNHNY and SVGAGI (reference sequence). The protocol was immunoSEQ multiplex PCR, while the TCRdb copy is restricted to in-frame clones and leaves out a portion. The sample carries roughly 68,000 clones, about 82% recorded once. The rearrangement uses TRBV6-6 and TRBJ2-5; maybe TRBD1 (6 bases). Sequencing used peripheral blood. This TCR came from a man aged 45-65 years with acute or convalescent COVID-19. CDR3 protein: CASSPRRGETQYF. CDR3 coding DNA: TGTGCCAGCAGTCCCCGCAGGGGTGAGACCCAGTACTTC.